These T cell receptor beta chains were read from a single sample in a study of shared clonotypes between healthy human individuals. Here immunoSEQ multiplex PCR was the method, and the copy in TCRdb shows in-frame clones only, minus some. The sample has about 680,000 clones, roughly nine tenths seen once. The sequencing sample was made of naive CD8+ T cells sorted from blood. The receptors shown here come from a young man in good health. Each CDR3 is given with its conserved first and last residue. A D gene is named only where the DNA matches it firmly. Rows may omit the clone size; those that give it use once, few, many or a size class.

J gene: TRBJ2-1; CDR3 length: 16; V gene: TRBV13; D gene: NA; clone size: few; CDR3 protein: CASSSIWASSYNEQFF; CDR3 DNA: TGTGCCAGCAGCTCCATTTGGGCAAGCTCCTACAATGAGCAGTTCTTC
J gene: TRBJ2-7; CDR3 length: 13; V gene: TRBV30; D gene: NA; clone size: NA; CDR3 protein: CAWSGVRAYEQYF; CDR3 DNA: TGTGCCTGGAGTGGGGTCAGGGCCTACGAGCAGTACTTC
J gene: TRBJ1-1; CDR3 length: 18; V gene: TRBV7-9; D gene: NA; clone size: once; CDR3 protein: CASSFQPGGLRVNTEAFF; CDR3 DNA: TGTGCCAGCAGCTTTCAGCCCGGCGGGTTGCGGGTGAACACTGAAGCTTTCTTT
J gene: TRBJ2-1; CDR3 length: 16; V gene: TRBV7-8; D gene: TRBD2; clone size: NA; CDR3 protein: CASSLWALAGFNEQFF; CDR3 DNA: TGTGCCAGCAGCCTGTGGGCACTAGCGGGATTTAATGAGCAGTTCTTC
J gene: TRBJ1-1; CDR3 length: 14; V gene: TRBV5-4; D gene: NA; clone size: NA; CDR3 protein: CASSFTGTNTEAFF; CDR3 DNA: TGTGCCAGCAGCTTTACAGGGACGAACACTGAAGCTTTCTTT
J gene: TRBJ1-4; CDR3 length: 12; V gene: TRBV7-9; D gene: NA; clone size: NA; CDR3 protein: CASSSPEEKLFF; CDR3 DNA: TGTGCCAGCAGCTCCCCGGAGGAAAAACTGTTTTTT
J gene: TRBJ2-7; CDR3 length: 14; V gene: TRBV5-5; D gene: NA; clone size: NA; CDR3 protein: CASSSRGNSGEQYF; CDR3 DNA: TGTGCCAGCAGCTCCAGGGGAAATTCGGGAGAGCAGTACTTC
J gene: TRBJ2-7; CDR3 length: 15; V gene: TRBV7-6; D gene: TRBD2; clone size: NA; CDR3 protein: CASSGLAGVVSEQYF; CDR3 DNA: TGTGCCAGCAGCGGTCTAGCGGGAGTGGTATCCGAGCAGTACTTC
J gene: TRBJ2-1; CDR3 length: 19; V gene: TRBV4-3; D gene: NA; clone size: once; CDR3 protein: CASSQEGNYREGNYNEQFF; CDR3 DNA: TGCGCCAGCAGCCAAGAAGGGAATTACAGGGAGGGGAACTACAATGAGCAGTTCTTC
J gene: TRBJ1-2; CDR3 length: 13; V gene: TRBV6-5; D gene: NA; clone size: NA; CDR3 protein: CASSYSNLYGYTF; CDR3 DNA: TGTGCCAGCAGTTACTCGAATCTCTATGGCTACACCTTC
J gene: TRBJ2-1; CDR3 length: 16; V gene: TRBV7-2; D gene: TRBD2; clone size: once; CDR3 protein: CASRPWWTSGSIEQFF; CDR3 DNA: TGTGCCAGCAGACCCTGGTGGACTAGCGGGAGTATTGAGCAGTTCTTC
J gene: TRBJ2-1; CDR3 length: 15; V gene: TRBV15; D gene: NA; clone size: NA; CDR3 protein: CATSSRGSIGDEQFF; CDR3 DNA: TGTGCCACCAGTAGCAGGGGTAGTATTGGGGATGAGCAGTTCTTC
J gene: TRBJ2-7; CDR3 length: 13; V gene: TRBV11-2; D gene: NA; clone size: NA; CDR3 protein: CASSFGWGYEQYF; CDR3 DNA: TGTGCCAGCAGCTTTGGGTGGGGCTACGAGCAGTACTTC
J gene: TRBJ2-1; CDR3 length: 16; V gene: TRBV4-3; D gene: NA; clone size: once; CDR3 protein: CASSPSSRAKYNEQFF; CDR3 DNA: TGCGCCAGCAGCCCGTCAAGTAGGGCCAAATACAATGAGCAGTTCTTC
J gene: TRBJ2-5; CDR3 length: 15; V gene: TRBV4-1; D gene: NA; clone size: NA; CDR3 protein: CASSPLVGGGETQYF; CDR3 DNA: TGCGCCAGCAGCCCACTTGTGGGAGGGGGGGAGACCCAGTACTTC
J gene: TRBJ2-1; CDR3 length: 14; V gene: TRBV7-2; D gene: NA; clone size: NA; CDR3 protein: CASSLAGGYNEQFF; CDR3 DNA: TGTGCCAGCAGCTTAGCGGGCGGCTACAATGAGCAGTTCTTC
J gene: TRBJ2-7; CDR3 length: 11; V gene: TRBV29-1; D gene: NA; clone size: NA; CDR3 protein: CSVSGENEQYF; CDR3 DNA: TGCAGCGTTTCAGGGGAAAACGAGCAGTACTTC
J gene: TRBJ2-3; CDR3 length: 15; V gene: TRBV30; D gene: TRBD1; clone size: NA; CDR3 protein: CAWTLTGSKADTQYF; CDR3 DNA: TGTGCCTGGACCTTGACAGGGAGCAAAGCAGATACGCAGTATTTT
J gene: TRBJ2-1; CDR3 length: 13; V gene: TRBV4-1; D gene: NA; clone size: NA; CDR3 protein: CASSQWVGGQQFF; CDR3 DNA: TGCGCCAGCAGCCAATGGGTCGGGGGCCAGCAGTTCTTC
J gene: TRBJ2-1; CDR3 length: 18; V gene: TRBV7-9; D gene: NA; clone size: NA; CDR3 protein: CASSLTSNKGTSYNEQFF; CDR3 DNA: TGTGCCAGCAGCCTAACCTCTAACAAGGGAACCTCCTACAATGAGCAGTTCTTC
J gene: TRBJ1-3; CDR3 length: 18; V gene: TRBV15; D gene: TRBD1; clone size: NA; CDR3 protein: CATSGTRDSAYSGNTIYF; CDR3 DNA: TGTGCCACCAGCGGAACTAGGGACAGCGCTTACTCTGGAAACACCATATATTTT
J gene: TRBJ1-5; CDR3 length: 15; V gene: TRBV7-9; D gene: TRBD1; clone size: NA; CDR3 protein: CASSSTGAGYQPQHF; CDR3 DNA: TGTGCCAGCAGCTCAACAGGGGCTGGATATCAGCCCCAGCATTTT
J gene: TRBJ1-2; CDR3 length: 13; V gene: TRBV5-1; D gene: TRBD1; clone size: NA; CDR3 protein: CASSAGTGRGYTF; CDR3 DNA: TGCGCCAGCAGCGCCGGGACAGGTCGCGGCTACACCTTC